Each of the 27 T cell receptor beta chains below was sequenced from the same sample in a study of shared clonotypes between healthy human individuals. Some clones are missing from TCRdb's copy, which holds only in-frame ones; the method was immunoSEQ multiplex PCR. The data hold millions of clones, with 95% observed a single time. The sequenced sample consisted of naive CD4+ T cells sorted from blood. Documented subset: CD45RA+ positively selected. The receptors here all came from a man aged 18 to 29 in good health.

This chain uses TRBV6-6 with TRBJ2-7, with TRBD2 matching over 8 bases. V gave up 0 bases and J gave up 4 bases; unmatched junction bases: 5. CDR3 length: 15 residues. The germline gives CDR1 MNHNY, CDR2 SVGAGI (reference sequence). DNA of the CDR3: TGTGCCAGCAGTTACTCGACCCCTAGCGGGTACGAGCAGTACTTC. It encodes CASSYSTPSGYEQYF.

V gene TRBV19 combines with J gene TRBJ1-2; D remains unclear. The CDR3 consists of 13 residues. CDR1 is LNHDA, CDR2 SQIVND, per germline (reference sequence). The ends were cut back, 4 bases at V and 5 bases at J, with 11 bases in the middle. The CDR3 nucleotides read TGTGCCAGTAGTAATGGGCAGACTTATGGCTACACCTTC. It encodes CASSNGQTYGYTF.

This clone was recorded once. This chain uses TRBV2 with TRBJ2-7; no reliable D call. In germline, CDR1 is SNHLY, CDR2 FYNNEI. This CDR3 spans 13 amino acids. V was trimmed by 2 bases and J by 5 bases, leaving 10 bases between them. Here the CDR3 reads CASSELGLDEQYF. CDR3 sequence (DNA): TGTGCCAGCAGTGAACTAGGGTTGGACGAGCAGTACTTC.

The gene calls are TRBV6-5 and TRBJ2-2, with no clear D. Trimming removed 5 bases at V and 1 base at J, with 8 bases between. The length of the CDR3 is 14 residues. Germline CDR1 reads MNHEY; CDR2 reads SVGAGI. The CDR3 loop reads CASSAWGNTGELFF. CDR3 nucleotide sequence: TGTGCCAGCAGTGCTTGGGGGAACACCGGGGAGCTGTTTTTT.

The chain links TRBV28 to TRBJ2-7; 8 bases are shared with TRBD2. Germline values: CDR1 MDHEN, CDR2 SYDVKM. V lost 7 bases, J lost 6 bases, and 11 bases stayed unmatched. CDR3 length: 14 amino acids. The chain's CDR3 is CASTGTRSPSEQYF. The CDR3 DNA reads as TGTGCCAGCACCGGGACTAGGAGCCCTAGCGAGCAGTACTTC.

This clone is a singleton in its sample. CDR3 bases: TGTGCCAGCAGAAGTGCAGGGGAAACCTATAATTCACCCCTCCACTTT. Amino acid sequence: CASRSAGETYNSPLHF. The chain employs TRBV2 and TRBJ1-6; TRBD1 is a possible D gene (6 bases). V was shortened by 6 bases and J by 2 bases, with 14 bases between the two germline ends. CDR1 is SNHLY and CDR2 is FYNNEI in the germline V gene. The CDR3 extends over 16 amino acids. The whole variable domain, filled in from reference TRBV2 and TRBJ1-6, reads EPEVTQTPSHQVTQMGQEVILRCVPISNHLYFYWYRQILGQKVEFLVSFYNNEISEKSEIFDDQFSVERPDGSNFTLKIRSTKLEDSAMYFCASRSAGETYNSPLHFGNGTRLTVT.

J is TRBJ1-2 and V is TRBV28; D remains unclear. This CDR3 has 12 amino acids. V lost 1 base and J 8 bases, leaving 8 bases between the germline ends. CDR1 MDHEN and CDR2 SYDVKM come from the germline V gene. The CDR3 loop is CASSLSGKGYTF. The DNA of the CDR3 is TGTGCCAGCAGTTTATCGGGAAAGGGCTACACCTTC.

J is TRBJ1-3 and V is TRBV7-9; D uncertain. This CDR3 is 14 amino acids long. Germline CDR1 and CDR2: SEHNR and FQNEAQ (reference sequence). V dropped 7 bases and J dropped 2 bases, with 12 bases sitting between them. The CDR3 protein is CASNQGQPGNTIYF. DNA for the CDR3: TGTGCCAGCAATCAAGGGCAGCCTGGAAACACCATATATTTT.

The chain uses TRBV6-1 and TRBJ1-3, with 7 bases that match TRBD1. Germline CDR1 and CDR2: MNHNS and SASEGT. This CDR3 spans 17 amino acids. J was trimmed by 4 bases and V by 1 base; bases with no gene match: 10. The CDR3 region has the DNA TGTGCCAGCAGTGAAGGGCGAGGGGGCGCTTGGGGAAACACCATATATTTT. Translation gives CASSEGRGGAWGNTIYF.

The gene calls are TRBV11-2 and TRBJ1-1, with 7 bases that match TRBD1. The CDR3 length is 16 residues. Germline loops: CDR1 SGHAT, CDR2 FQNNGV. J lost 0 bases, V lost 0 bases, and 4 bases had no gene match. The CDR3 nucleotides read TGTGCCAGCAGCTTAGATCTTGGGACAGTGAACACTGAAGCTTTCTTT. The encoded protein is CASSLDLGTVNTEAFF.

Regarding this clone: One junction end disagrees with the germline gene, perhaps due to a read error. The CDR3 DNA is TGTGCTAGCAGCTTTAATGAGGGGGAGACCCAGTACTTC. Protein sequence: CASSFNEGETQYF. J is TRBJ2-5 and V is TRBV7-7; tentatively, D is TRBD1 or TRBD2 (5 bases each). Germline-derived CDR1 and CDR2 are SSHAT and FNYEAQ (reference sequence). The CDR3 runs 13 residues. Looking up the rest from reference TRBV7-7 and TRBJ2-5 gives the full variable domain: GAGVSQSPRYKVTKRGQDVTLRCDPISSHATLYWYQQALGQGPEFLTYFNYEAQPDKSGLPSDRFSAERPEGSISTLTIQRTEQRDSAMYRCASSFNEGETQYFGPGTRLLVL.

This chain uses TRBV5-1 with TRBJ1-4, with 10 bases that match TRBD1. Losses at the gene ends were 4 bases for V and 8 bases for J; bases not matched to a gene: 8. The length of the CDR3 is 15 residues. Looked up from germline, CDR1 is SGHRS and CDR2 is YFSETQ. This chain's CDR3 is CASSTRGTGEEKLFF. The CDR3, as DNA: TGCGCCAGCAGCACTCGCGGGACAGGGGAGGAAAAACTGTTTTTT.

This clone was recorded only once. The chain is built from TRBV5-1 and TRBJ2-3; the D gene is possibly TRBD1 (6 bases). Deletions cut 1 base from V and 2 bases from J, with 11 bases between. Germline lookup yields CDR1 SGHRS and CDR2 YFSETQ. This CDR3 comprises 15 residues. The CDR3 is CASSLMTGSTDTQYF. CDR3 DNA sequence: TGCGCCAGCAGCTTGATGACAGGATCCACAGATACGCAGTATTTT.

This clone was seen just once. A read error may explain this, as a much larger clone is one base away. This CDR3 reads CASRRTGNEKLFF. CDR3 in DNA: TGTGCCAGCAGGCGGACAGGGAATGAAAAACTGTTTTTT. V usage is TRBV7-9 and J usage is TRBJ1-4, with 8 nucleotides matching TRBD1. V was pared by 6 bases and J by 5 bases, with 2 bases of the junction left unmatched. This CDR3 is built from 13 residues. Germline V lookup: CDR1 SEHNR, CDR2 FQNEAQ (reference sequence).

The chain's CDR3 is CASSSTGTSGSQELFF. The CDR3 DNA is TGCGCCAGCAGCTCTACCGGGACTAGCGGGAGTCAGGAGCTGTTTTTT. The chain couples TRBV5-1 to TRBJ2-2; 14 bases align to TRBD2. The J segment lost 10 bases and the V segment lost 3 bases, leaving 8 bases of the junction unmatched. Germline-derived CDR1 and CDR2 are SGHRS and YFSETQ. CDR3 size: 16 residues.

This rearrangement joins TRBV27 to TRBJ1-6; 9 bases map to TRBD1. Trimming took 7 bases from V and 13 from J; bases not matched to a gene: 14. Germline lookup yields CDR1 MNHEY and CDR2 SMNVEV (reference sequence). This CDR3 has 15 amino acids. The CDR3 region has the DNA TGTGCCAGCACCTCTCCCGGACAGGGGCTTAGGCCCCTCCACTTT. This sequence encodes CASTSPGQGLRPLHF.

The genes are TRBV6-5 and TRBJ2-7; 8 bases are a match to TRBD1. The germline CDR1 and CDR2 sequences are MNHEY and SVGAGI. The J segment lost 10 bases and the V segment lost 6 bases, leaving 8 bases of the junction unmatched. CDR3 size: 12 residues. The CDR3 region has the DNA TGTGCCAGCAGCCTGGACAGGGTTGATCAGTACTTC. This codes for CASSLDRVDQYF.

The chain has TRBV6-1 and TRBJ1-1; the match to TRBD1 covers 7 bases. CDR1 is MNHNS and CDR2 is SASEGT in the germline V gene. The CDR3 runs 14 residues. J lost 2 bases, V lost 6 bases, and 6 bases had no gene match. The CDR3 coding sequence is TGTGCCAGCAGGGGCGGGACAGCCAACACTGAAGCTTTCTTT. As protein: CASRGGTANTEAFF.

Note on this clone: Additional DNA sequences in this sample encode the identical CDR3. The chain couples TRBV7-9 to TRBJ1-1; D remains ambiguous. Germline CDR1 SEHNR, CDR2 FQNEAQ (reference sequence). V dropped 3 bases and J dropped 1 base, with 6 bases sitting between them. The CDR3 spans 13 residues. CDR3 amino acids: CASSFTANTEAFF. The CDR3 bases are TGTGCCAGCAGCTTTACAGCGAACACTGAAGCTTTCTTT. The full variable domain, completed using reference TRBV7-9 and TRBJ1-1, is DTGVSQNPRHKITKRGQNVTFRCDPISEHNRLYWYRQTLGQGPEFLTYFQNEAQLEKSRLLSDRFSAERPKGSFSTLEIQRTEQGDSAMYLCASSFTANTEAFFGQGTRLTVV.

V usage is TRBV7-2 and J usage is TRBJ2-2; a possible D gene is TRBD2 (7 bases). Germline V lookup: CDR1 SGHTA, CDR2 FQGNSA. The length of the CDR3 is 15 residues. With 5 bases removed from V and 0 bases from J, the gap between germline ends came to 10 bases. Here the CDR3 reads CASSQGGANTGELFF. Here the CDR3 DNA reads TGTGCCAGCAGCCAAGGGGGGGCGAACACCGGGGAGCTGTTTTTT.

The chain carries TRBV7-2 and TRBJ2-7; no firm D call. The CDR3 extends over 16 amino acids. V lost 5 bases, J lost 1 base, and 18 bases lay in between. Germline V gene data show CDR1 as SGHTA and CDR2 as FQGNSA. The CDR3 sequence is CASSPRWVKESYEQYF. The CDR3 DNA is TGTGCCAGCAGCCCTAGATGGGTAAAAGAGTCCTACGAGCAGTACTTC.

The chain uses TRBV28 and TRBJ2-5, with D possibly being TRBD1 or TRBD2 (5 bases each). The CDR3 sequence is 14 residues long. V was trimmed by 8 bases and J by 5 bases, leaving 18 bases between them. Per the germline V gene, CDR1 is MDHEN and CDR2 is SYDVKM. The CDR3 region is CASGGLGRRETQYF. DNA of the CDR3: TGTGCCAGCGGAGGTCTGGGGCGCAGGGAGACCCAGTACTTC.

V usage is TRBV7-2 and J usage is TRBJ2-7, with D perhaps matching TRBD1 (5 bases). This CDR3 has 15 amino acids. Trimming took off 5 bases at V and 2 bases at J, with 16 bases between the two ends. CDR1 is SGHTA and CDR2 is FQGNSA in the germline V gene. The CDR3: CASSPGMAHTYEQYF. CDR3 nucleotide sequence: TGTGCCAGCAGCCCAGGGATGGCGCATACCTACGAGCAGTACTTC.

The chain recombines TRBV30 with TRBJ1-1, with D uncertain. This CDR3 is built from 15 residues. Germline CDR1 is GTSNPN and CDR2 is SVGIG (reference sequence). Trimming removed 0 bases at V and 0 bases at J, with 11 bases between. The CDR3 reads CAWSVGVSLNTEAFF. For the CDR3, the DNA is TGTGCCTGGAGTGTGGGCGTCAGCCTGAACACTGAAGCTTTCTTT. Combining the CDR3 with reference TRBV30 and TRBJ1-1 gives the whole variable domain SQTIHQWPATLVQPVGSPLSLECTVEGTSNPNLYWYRQAAGRGLQLLFYSVGIGQISSEVPQNLSASRPQDRQFILSSKKLLLSDSGFYLCAWSVGVSLNTEAFFGQGTRLTVV.

The chain recombines TRBV5-1 with TRBJ2-7, with TRBD1 matching over 9 bases. CDR1 is SGHRS, CDR2 YFSETQ, per germline. Losses at the gene ends were 4 bases for V and 5 bases for J; bases not matched to a gene: 10. This CDR3 has 15 residues. The CDR3 sequence is CASSVLQGAPNEQYF. The CDR3 region has the DNA TGCGCCAGCAGCGTCTTACAGGGGGCGCCGAACGAGCAGTACTTC.

On this clone itself: This same CDR3 is encoded by further DNA sequences in the sample. The V call is TRBV2, the J call TRBJ2-7; 13 nucleotides agree with TRBD2. This CDR3 is built from 13 residues. V was pared by 6 bases and J by 4 bases, with 0 bases of the junction left unmatched. Per germline, CDR1 SNHLY and CDR2 FYNNEI. The CDR3 spells CASRLAGGYEQYF. CDR3 in DNA: TGTGCCAGCAGACTAGCGGGGGGGTACGAGCAGTACTTC.

Turning to this clone: This specimen includes other DNA sequences encoding the same CDR3. The DNA of the CDR3 is TGTGCCAGCTCACCGCCATCGCGGGGTGGTACCGGGGAGCTGTTTTTT. It yields the protein CASSPPSRGGTGELFF. The chain is built from TRBV18 and TRBJ2-2; tentative D call: TRBD2 (6 bases). V gave up 3 bases and J gave up 5 bases, with 16 bases separating them. The CDR3 has 16 amino acids. Germline loops: CDR1 KGHSH, CDR2 LQKENI.